These T cell receptor beta chains were read from a single sample in a study of vaccination effects on CD4 cells after COVID-19. The antigens of these receptors remain unknown. TCRdb keeps only in-frame clones here, not all; method: immunoSEQ multiplex PCR. The data hold tens of thousands of clones, with approximately 69% observed a single time. Specimen: CD4+ T cells from PBMCs cultured with SARS-CoV-2 spike peptides, collected before COVID-19 vaccination. These receptor sequences come from a human donor who had a prior SARS-CoV-2 infection. Both conserved end residues are part of each CDR3. The D gene is left open where the match is weak. A row's size may be missing; if present it is once, few, many or a size class.

- TRBJ1-6 few TRBV11-3 TGTGCCAGCAGCCCTCGTGGCAGGGATAATTCACCCCTCCACTTT CASSPRGRDNSPLHF
- TRBJ1-2 few TRBV28 TGTGCCAGCAGTATGGACATCTATGGCTACACCTTC CASSMDIYGYTF
TRBD2 TRBJ2-2 - TRBV2 TGTGCCAGCAGTGAAGGGAGCGGGGGAGACACCGGGGAGCTGTTTTTT CASSEGSGGDTGELFF
- TRBJ2-7 - TRBV5-1 TGCGCCAGCAGCTTGCAAGGAGACTCCTACGAGCAGTACTTC CASSLQGDSYEQYF
- TRBJ2-7 - TRBV19 TGTGCCAGTAGTACCCCAGGAAGAACCTACGAGCAGTACTTC CASSTPGRTYEQYF
TRBD2 TRBJ2-3 - TRBV2 TGTGCCAGCAGGGAGGGACTAGCGGAGAGCACAGATACGCAGTATTTT CASREGLAESTDTQYF
TRBD1 TRBJ2-7 - TRBV10-3 TGTGCCATCAGTGGGACAGGGGTAACCTACGAGCAGTACTTC CAISGTGVTYEQYF
- TRBJ2-3 - TRBV10-3 TGTGCCATCAGTGGGTCGGGTCGTACAGATACGCAGTATTTT CAISGSGRTDTQYF
TRBD1 TRBJ2-5 - TRBV11-1 TGTGCCAGCAGCTCTCTCGACAGGGGCGAGACCCAGTACTTC CASSSLDRGETQYF
- TRBJ2-5 - TRBV5-1 TGCGCCAGCAGTCCTAGGGGGCAAGAGACCCAGTACTTC CASSPRGQETQYF
- TRBJ2-7 - TRBV24-1 TGTGCCACCAGTGATGCCGGGGCTCACTACGAGCAGTACTTC CATSDAGAHYEQYF
- TRBJ1-2 medium-sized TRBV20-1 TGCAGTGCTAGCTCTGGGAGGTACACCTTC CSASSGRYTF
TRBD1 TRBJ2-4 - TRBV19 TGTGCCAGTAGTCCGTCAGGGGGCATTTTACGTCCCAAAAACATTCAGTACTTC CASSPSGGILRPKNIQYF
TRBD2 TRBJ2-1 - TRBV7-2 TGTGCCAGCAGCTTTAGACTAGCGGGAGCCAGCTCCTACAATGAGCAGTTCTTC CASSFRLAGASSYNEQFF
TRBD2 TRBJ2-3 few TRBV7-7 TGTGCTAGCAGCTTAGCGGGGCACACAGATACGCAGTATTTT CASSLAGHTDTQYF
- TRBJ1-2 - TRBV27 TGTGCCAGCAGTGTGGGGAGGATAGCTAACTATGGCTACACCTTC CASSVGRIANYGYTF
- TRBJ1-2 - TRBV5-6 TGTGCCAGCAGCTTGGGAAGGGGGTATGGCTACACCTTC CASSLGRGYGYTF
- TRBJ1-2 - TRBV11-2 TGTGCCAGCAGCCCTATGTCAGGGATCGGTCTCCGTGGCTACACCTTC CASSPMSGIGLRGYTF
- TRBJ2-1 - TRBV20-1 TGCAGTGCTAGCGGGGAGCATGAGCAGTTCTTC CSASGEHEQFF
- TRBJ2-3 - TRBV9 TGTGCCAGCAGCGTAGCGGGAGCCCACTCAGATACGCAGTATTTT CASSVAGAHSDTQYF
- TRBJ2-7 - TRBV2 TGTGCCAGCAGGACAGACTCCTACGAGCAGTACTTC CASRTDSYEQYF
- TRBJ1-2 - TRBV2 TGTGCCAGCCATAGGACCGACAGGAACTATGGCTACACCTTC CASHRTDRNYGYTF
TRBD1 TRBJ1-1 - TRBV18 TGTGCCAGCTCGCTCATGACAGGGGCGGCCACTGAAGCTTTCTTT CASSLMTGAATEAFF
TRBD1 TRBJ1-3 - TRBV5-3 TGTGCCAGAAGCCTGGCGACAGGGCTTAACCATGGAAACACCATATATTTT CARSLATGLNHGNTIYF
TRBD2 TRBJ2-7 - TRBV10-3 TGTGCCATCAGTGAGTTACTAGCGGGAGTAAACTACGAGCAGTACTTC CAISELLAGVNYEQYF
- TRBJ2-1 - TRBV1 TGCACCAGCAGCCAAGATTGGGGCGGGAGGGTCGAGAATGAGCAGTTCTTC CTSSQDWGGRVENEQFF
- TRBJ2-7 - TRBV29-1 TGCAGCACCAAAGGGGGTCCGGGTCGCCCCTACGAGCAGTACTTC CSTKGGPGRPYEQYF
- TRBJ2-6 - TRBV18 TGTGCCAGCATGGCCTCTGGGGCCAACGTCCTGACTTTC CASMASGANVLTF
TRBD2 TRBJ2-7 - TRBV2 TGTGCCAGTTACCTGGGGGGGGGCTACGAGCAGTACTTC CASYLGGGYEQYF
- TRBJ1-1 few TRBV7-2 TGTGCCAGCAGCTTAGACAGAAACACTGAAGCTTTCTTT CASSLDRNTEAFF
- TRBJ1-5 few TRBV4-1 TGCGCCAGCAGCCATGGACCAAAAGGGGTTTACAATCAGCCCCAGCATTTT CASSHGPKGVYNQPQHF
- TRBJ2-3 few TRBV11-2 TGTGCCAGCAGCTTAGCCTGGAATACGCAGTATTTT CASSLAWNTQYF
- TRBJ2-2 - TRBV11-3 TGTGCCAGCAGCTCCTCGTCTCGCCGACTTTACACCGGGGAGCTGTTTTTT CASSSSSRRLYTGELFF
- TRBJ2-3 - TRBV4-1 TGCGCCAGCAGCGGGGACGGCTATTATAGCACAGATACGCAGTATTTT CASSGDGYYSTDTQYF
TRBD1 TRBJ1-1 few TRBV4-1 TGCGCCAGCAGCTCTCAGGGGGTGGCGACGACTGAAGCTTTCTTT CASSSQGVATTEAFF
- TRBJ2-7 - TRBV9 TGTGCCAGCAGCGTAGGGGTCGAGAGTACGGGCGAGCAGTACTTC CASSVGVESTGEQYF
TRBD1 TRBJ1-2 - TRBV6-5 TGTGCCAGCAGTTACGGGGCAGGGGGTAACTATGGCTACACCTTC CASSYGAGGNYGYTF
- TRBJ1-1 - TRBV27 TGTGCCAGCAGTTTCAACAGGGAAACTGAAGCTTTCTTT CASSFNRETEAFF
- TRBJ2-3 once TRBV7-2 TGTGCCAGCAGCGCCGGAGGGGATGGCACAGATACGCAGTATTTT CASSAGGDGTDTQYF
- TRBJ2-7 - TRBV3-1/TRBV3-2 TGTGCCAGCAGCCCCTTAACAGAGAGCTCCTACGAGCAGTACTTC CASSPLTESSYEQYF
- TRBJ1-2 - TRBV2 TGTGCCAGCAGTGTGGGGGCAGGGGTGAGCTACACCTTC CASSVGAGVSYTF
- TRBJ2-3 - TRBV2 TGTGCCAGCAGTGATCTCGCAGATACGCAGTATTTT CASSDLADTQYF
TRBD1 TRBJ1-1 - TRBV29-1 TGCAGCGCCCGGGTTTGGGCGACAGGGGGAGGTGAAGCTTTCTTT CSARVWATGGGEAFF
- TRBJ1-4 - TRBV5-1 TGCGCCAGCAGCTTGACCTTTTCAACTAATGAAAAACTGTTTTTT CASSLTFSTNEKLFF
TRBD1 TRBJ2-3 - TRBV6-1 TGTGCCAGCAGTGAATGGACAGGGCAAGATACGCAGTATTTT CASSEWTGQDTQYF
TRBD1 TRBJ2-7 - TRBV11-3 TGTGCCAGCAGCTTTGGGGACAGCCGTCGTGAGCAGTACTTC CASSFGDSRREQYF
TRBD1 TRBJ1-4 - TRBV7-2 TGTGCCAGCAGCCAAAACAGGGGTGGTGAAAAACTGTTTTTT CASSQNRGGEKLFF
- TRBJ2-1 - TRBV11-3 TGTGCCAGCAGCACCTCCGGGACGGCCTCCTACAATGAGCAGTTCTTC CASSTSGTASYNEQFF
TRBD2 TRBJ2-3 few TRBV4-2 TGTGCCAGCAGCCCACTAGCGGGAGAGGGGGCAGATACGCAGTATTTT CASSPLAGEGADTQYF
- TRBJ1-2 medium-sized TRBV9 TGTGCCAGCAGCGGGGACTGGAGTTATCTCTATGGCTACACCTTC CASSGDWSYLYGYTF
TRBD1 TRBJ1-4 few TRBV7-9 TGTGCCAGCAGCGCGCCGGAGACAGGGAATGAAAAACTGTTTTTT CASSAPETGNEKLFF
TRBD1 TRBJ1-1 few TRBV29-1 TGCAGCGGTCGATACGGGACAGATAACACTGAAGCTTTCTTT CSGRYGTDNTEAFF
- TRBJ2-5 - TRBV10-3 TGTGCCATCAGTGGTGGAGAGACCCAGTACTTC CAISGGETQYF
- TRBJ2-7 - TRBV5-1 TGCGCCAGCAGCTCAACCTCAGGTAGCTACGAGCAGTACTTC CASSSTSGSYEQYF
- TRBJ1-1 - TRBV7-2 TGTGCCAGCAGCTTAGCTGCGACGGCCGGGACTGAAGCTTTCTTT CASSLAATAGTEAFF